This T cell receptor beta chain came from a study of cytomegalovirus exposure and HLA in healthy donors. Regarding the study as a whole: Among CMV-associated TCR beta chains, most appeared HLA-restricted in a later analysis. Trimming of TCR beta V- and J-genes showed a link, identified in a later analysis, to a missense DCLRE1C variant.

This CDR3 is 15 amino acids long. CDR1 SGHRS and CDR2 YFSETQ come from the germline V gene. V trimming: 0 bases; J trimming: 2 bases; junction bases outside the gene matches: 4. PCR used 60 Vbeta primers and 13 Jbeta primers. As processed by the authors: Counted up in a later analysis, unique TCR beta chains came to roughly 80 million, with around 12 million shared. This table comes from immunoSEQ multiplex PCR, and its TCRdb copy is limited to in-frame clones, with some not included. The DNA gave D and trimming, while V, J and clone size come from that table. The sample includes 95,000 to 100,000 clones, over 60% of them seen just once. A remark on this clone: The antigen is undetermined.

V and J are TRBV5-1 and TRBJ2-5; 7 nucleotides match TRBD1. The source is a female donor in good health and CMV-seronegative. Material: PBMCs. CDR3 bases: TGCGCCAGCAGCTTGGGCCGGGGACAGCAAGAGACCCAGTACTTC. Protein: CASSLGRGQQETQYF.